The clone carrying this T cell receptor beta chain was picked up a small number of times. Its antigen remains unknown. These data come from a study of vaccination effects on CD4 cells after COVID-19. Using viral peptide pools, the ViraFEST assay grew out antigen-specific CD4+ T cells prior to sequencing. Subsequent to roughly 9 days of culture, CD4+ T cells were isolated. Participants were vaccinated with two doses of either the BNT162b2 or mRNA-1273 vaccine. Vaccine recipients had no previous SARS-CoV-2 infection; their nucleocapsid antibodies were negative. Half of the medium was exchanged for IL-2 medium on both days 3 and 7. The assay was immunoSEQ multiplex PCR, and TCRdb's table has in-frame clones only and misses some. The sample lists tens of thousands of clones; over 70% were seen once. Overall study results and limits: The study had few convalescent patients and no early post-infection timepoints.

The sample here was CD4+ T cells from PBMCs cultured with SARS-CoV-2 spike peptides, taken after COVID-19 vaccination. This TCR derives from a human donor who received a COVID-19 vaccine.

The CDR3 protein is CASSEASVQGLQPQHF. CDR3 coding DNA: TGTGCCAGCAGTGAAGCGTCGGTCCAGGGGTTGCAGCCCCAGCATTTT. The rearrangement uses TRBV6-1 and TRBJ1-5, with D possibly matching TRBD1 (6 bases). The CDR3 is 16 residues long. Per germline, CDR1 MNHNS and CDR2 SASEGT. The ends were cut back, 0 bases at V and 7 bases at J, with 16 bases in the middle.